The clone carrying this T cell receptor (beta chain) was observed many times. Its antigen is unidentified. This record belongs to a study of T cell repertoires in cytomegalovirus infection. Overall study context: Matching HLA type, along with CMV infection, was indicated by public TCR beta signatures.

TCRdb re-called the reads with MiXCR, one entry per CDR3 protein. The profile shows fewer than 700,000 distinct CDR3 sequences, less than 25% of them singletons. Broader study findings: The cumulative frequency of public TCR beta families identified carriers of CMV plus the relevant HLA. Dominating the ex vivo response were TCR beta clonotypes that were CMV-specific and HLA-C-restricted.

The sample was CD8+ T cells from PBMCs. This sequence originates from a human donor in good health (CMV status not recorded). Some clones in this sample may be carry-over from other donors' samples.

Here the CDR3 DNA reads TGTGCCAGCAGTCCCCGAGACAGGAAGAATGAAAAACTGTTTTTT. Translated: CASSPRDRKNEKLFF. The chain joins TRBV6-1 to TRBJ1-4; tentatively, D is TRBD1 (6 bases). Trimming removed 5 bases from V and 5 bases from J, with 15 bases in between. This CDR3 region has 15 residues. CDR1 and CDR2 from the germline V gene are MNHNS and SASEGT.